The rows below give T cell receptor beta chains drawn from one sample of a study of radiation and T cells in renal cell carcinoma. This table comes from immunoSEQ multiplex PCR, and its TCRdb copy is limited to in-frame clones, with some not included. Of approximately 140,000 clones listed, approximately 82% are singletons. The input for sequencing was blood, taken from a patient whose treatment included radiotherapy and nephrectomy. The source of these receptors is a woman in her forties or fifties with renal cell carcinoma. The CDR3 runs from the conserved cysteine through the conserved F or W. D genes are given only for firm matches. Not all rows give a size; the values are once, few, many and, for expanded clones, a class.

cdr3_length j_call d_call v_call clone_size cdr3_aa cdr3_nt
13 TRBJ1-1 TRBD1 TRBV19 . CASSSQGGTEAFF TGTGCCAGTAGTTCACAGGGGGGCACTGAAGCTTTCTTT
12 TRBJ2-2 . TRBV29-1 . CSVAASWGELFF TGCAGCGTTGCCGCGAGCTGGGGGGAGCTGTTTTTT
14 TRBJ1-1 . TRBV30 . CAWSGRVANTEAFF TGTGCCTGGAGTGGTCGCGTGGCGAACACTGAAGCTTTCTTT
15 TRBJ1-6 TRBD1 TRBV9 . CASSEQTGFPSPLHF TGTGCCAGCAGCGAGCAGACAGGGTTCCCTTCACCCCTCCACTTT
14 TRBJ2-7 . TRBV13 . CASSSGTGTYEQYF TGTGCCAGCAGCTCCGGGACTGGAACCTACGAGCAGTACTTC
17 TRBJ2-2 TRBD2 TRBV7-7 . CASSLGPGLTNTGELFF TGTGCTAGCAGCTTAGGTCCGGGACTAACGAACACCGGGGAGCTGTTTTTT
16 TRBJ1-2 TRBD1 TRBV7-8 . CASSPGAGTGVNGYTF TGTGCCAGCAGCCCGGGCGCTGGGACAGGGGTCAATGGCTACACCTTC
15 TRBJ2-1 . TRBV6-5 . CASSYGRLPYNEQFF TGTGCCAGCAGTTACGGGCGACTTCCCTACAATGAGCAGTTCTTC
15 TRBJ1-2 . TRBV28 . CASSSHTPANYGYTF TGTGCCAGCAGTTCGCACACCCCGGCTAACTATGGCTACACCTTC
15 TRBJ2-7 . TRBV7-2 . CASSLYAGNHYEQYF TGTGCCAGCAGCCTCTATGCTGGTAACCACTACGAGCAGTACTTC
13 TRBJ1-1 . TRBV29-1 few CSVVTGSIGEAFF TGCAGCGTTGTAACAGGGTCGATCGGTGAAGCTTTCTTT
14 TRBJ1-2 TRBD1 TRBV27 . CASSFQGAQDGYTF TGTGCCAGCAGTTTTCAGGGGGCTCAGGATGGCTACACCTTC
15 TRBJ2-7 TRBD2 TRBV7-9 . CASSQTRLASYEQYF TGTGCCAGCAGCCAAACTAGACTAGCTTCCTACGAGCAGTACTTC
14 TRBJ1-2 . TRBV7-3 . CASSSQRTNYGYTF TGTGCCAGCAGCTCACAGAGAACTAACTATGGCTACACCTTC
15 TRBJ2-3 TRBD2 TRBV15 . CATSREAGAVDTQYF TGTGCCACCAGCAGAGAAGCGGGAGCGGTAGATACGCAGTATTTT
14 TRBJ1-4 . TRBV28 . CASSLRITNEKLFF TGTGCCAGCAGTTTAAGGATCACTAATGAAAAACTGTTTTTT
13 TRBJ1-5 . TRBV6-5 . CASRRTVNQPQHF TGTGCCAGCCGGCGGACAGTCAATCAGCCCCAGCATTTT
12 TRBJ1-2 . TRBV30 few CAWSPQGEGYTF TGTGCCTGGAGTCCCCAGGGAGAGGGCTACACCTTC
13 TRBJ2-3 . TRBV7-2 . CASRPGGTDTQYF TGTGCCAGCAGACCGGGGGGCACAGATACGCAGTATTTT
13 TRBJ1-2 TRBD1 TRBV29-1 few CSVGQDSSYGYTF TGCAGCGTCGGACAGGACAGTAGCTATGGCTACACCTTC
16 TRBJ1-4 TRBD1 TRBV5-1 . CASSGRTGGSWEKLFF TGCGCCAGCAGCGGAAGGACAGGGGGCTCGTGGGAAAAACTGTTTTTT
13 TRBJ2-5 . TRBV30 . CAWSREDQETQYF TGTGCCTGGAGTCGAGAGGACCAAGAGACCCAGTACTTC
17 TRBJ1-4 TRBD1 TRBV15 . CATSAWDYRGYSLELFF TGTGCCACCAGCGCTTGGGACTACAGGGGGTACTCACTAGAACTGTTTTTT
15 TRBJ2-2 . TRBV11-3 . CASSFGTGRTGELFF TGTGCCAGCAGCTTTGGAACAGGGCGAACCGGGGAGCTGTTTTTT
13 TRBJ1-4 . TRBV29-1 . CSVPGGTNEKLFF TGCAGCGTTCCCGGAGGAACTAATGAAAAACTGTTTTTT